This paragraph covers one T cell receptor (beta chain) sequence. Profiling relied on immunoSEQ multiplex PCR, and the TCRdb table lists in-frame clones only, not all of them. The data show 140,000 to 150,000 clones, around 90% seen once. The sample originates from a study of blood T cell repertoires in COVID-19. This receptor was taken from a man in his 70s with acute or convalescent COVID-19. Sequencing used peripheral blood.

The chain's CDR3 is CASSPDLAGANVLTF. Written as DNA, the CDR3 is TGTGCCAGCAGCCCGGACTTGGCTGGGGCCAACGTCCTGACTTTC. The chain links TRBV4-2 to TRBJ2-6; possibly TRBD2 for D (5 bases). Germline V gene lookup returns CDR1 LGHNA and CDR2 YNFKEQ. CDR3 length equals 15 residues. The germline V and J ends were trimmed by 4 bases and 2 bases, with 9 bases remaining between them.